This T cell receptor beta chain was retrieved from a study of T cells in lung cancer brain metastases. Only in-frame clones appear in the TCRdb table, and some are missing; sequencing was by immunoSEQ multiplex PCR. The data show approximately 6,700 clones, roughly 89% seen once. From germline, CDR1 is SGHRS and CDR2 YFSETQ. Trimming cost V 2 bases and J 1 base; bases outside gene matches: 5. The CDR3 length is 15 residues. The sample taken for sequencing was tumor tissue from the primary lung tumor. The sequence came from a man aged 45-60 years with non-small cell lung cancer. The chain employs TRBV5-1 and TRBJ1-1; 7 bases are shared with TRBD1. In DNA, the CDR3 is TGCGCCAGCAGCTTTGGGAACAGGGGGAACACTGAAGCTTTCTTT. Its translation is CASSFGNRGNTEAFF.